This T cell receptor beta chain was sequenced during a study of shared clonotypes between healthy human individuals. This clone occurred many times. Antigen specificity is unknown. Findings and limits, study-wide: Non-shared clonotypes displayed generation probabilities falling below those of clonotypes present in all four donors. Incomplete sequencing of sorted subsets was indicated by rarefaction despite large depth.

The table came from immunoSEQ multiplex PCR; TCRdb's copy has only in-frame clones and leaves some out. The data hold more than 900,000 clones, with around three quarters observed a single time. The CDR3 has 14 amino acids. The ends were cut back, 1 base at V and 5 bases at J, with 11 bases in the middle. Germline CDR1 is GTSNPN and CDR2 is SVGIG (reference sequence). The healthy adult donors were HIV-negative and reported no recent acute infections or vaccinations. This TCR was sampled from a man aged 18 to 35 in good health. Some clones in this sample may be carry-over from other donors' samples. J is TRBJ1-4 and V is TRBV30, with D maybe TRBD1 (5 bases). Sequenced material: memory CD4+ T cells from PBMCs. The subset was: CD45RA-negative fraction. The CDR3 spells CAWSEGRLNEKLFF. The CDR3 bases are TGTGCCTGGAGTGAGGGGCGATTAAATGAAAAACTGTTTTTT.